This T cell receptor (beta chain) stems from a study of beta chain features in type 1 diabetes. What was sequenced were expressed TCRB transcripts, since all of the isolated RNA had been reverse transcribed. Sequencing used immunoSEQ multiplex PCR; TCRdb keeps in-frame clones, though not all of them. This sample has some 330,000 clones, with 9.5% to 11% found just once. The CDR3 covers 13 residues. Germline V gene sequence: CDR1 SGDLS, CDR2 YYNGEE. The junction had 6 bases not matched to a gene; V was cut back by 9 bases and J by 4 bases. This clone has only a few counts. Isolation of CD4+ naive, central memory, regulatory and stem cell-like memory cells was achieved by sorting via CD45RO/CCR7/CD25/CD127/CD95/CD27.

Material: naive CD4+ T cells from blood. The receptor was derived from a woman between 25 and 40 years old in good health. The chain uses TRBV9 and TRBJ2-1; the match to TRBD2 covers 8 bases. Here the CDR3 reads CATRCGRYNEQFF. CDR3 nucleotide sequence: TGTGCCACTAGGTGCGGGAGGTACAATGAGCAGTTCTTC.